The clone carrying this T cell receptor beta chain was recorded a few times. Its matching antigen is unknown. Individual cDNA molecules received unique molecular identifiers during library preparation. A single record per CDR3 protein comes from TCRdb applying MiXCR to the 5' RACE reads. The data hold about 55,000 distinct CDR3 sequences, with around 12% observed a single time. These data belong to a study of early T cells in non-severe SARS-CoV-2 infection. About the research overall: Sequencing of unsorted whole blood was done on bulk RNA, leaving chains unpaired. Overall study findings and caveats: In VDJdb matching, anti-spike CD8 responses were favored while private and CD4 specificities went missing.

Germline V gene sequence: CDR1 SQVTM, CDR2 ANQGSEA. The CDR3 consists of 16 residues. V usage is TRBV29-1 and J usage is TRBJ2-7; TRBD2 matches 12 bases. This receptor was taken from an adult who was a healthcare worker with PCR-confirmed SARS-CoV-2 infection or an uninfected control (not recorded which). Material: whole blood. This CDR3 reads CSYRETSGRTGDEQYF. DNA for the CDR3: TGCAGTTACCGGGAAACTAGCGGGAGGACAGGAGACGAGCAGTACTTC.